The 3 T cell receptor beta chains listed next were all sequenced from one sample in a study of T cells after yellow fever vaccination. TCRdb re-called the 5' RACE reads through MiXCR, storing one row per CDR3 protein. This sample has some 600,000 distinct CDR3 sequences; 9% to 15% occur once, and the top ten carry about 15%. The sequences come from PBMCs, collected on the day of the yellow fever booster vaccination. Receptors were obtained from a man younger than 45 who received the YFV17D yellow fever vaccine.

This clonotype came up a few times. The rearrangement links TRBV24-1 to TRBJ2-1; perhaps TRBD2 as D (5 bases). The germline CDR1 and CDR2 sequences are KGHDR and SFDVKD. The CDR3 is 17 residues long. V was pared by 3 bases and J by 0 bases, with 14 bases between. The CDR3 loop is CATSDALKRNSYNEQFF. CDR3 sequence (DNA): TGTGCCACCAGTGATGCCCTGAAGCGGAACTCCTACAATGAGCAGTTCTTC.

This clonotype occurred a few times. The rearrangement links TRBV7-9 to TRBJ1-6; D remains ambiguous. Trimming shortened V by 4 bases and J by 6 bases, and 13 bases separated the two germline ends. Germline V gene lookup returns CDR1 SEHNR and CDR2 FQNEAQ (reference sequence). This CDR3 contains 15 residues. The CDR3 nucleotides read TGTGCCAGCAGCTCCACGGTAGGACGTAATTCACCCCTCCACTTT. This sequence encodes CASSSTVGRNSPLHF.

This clonotype was observed a handful of times. The chain carries TRBV20-1 and TRBJ2-4, with D perhaps being TRBD1 or TRBD2 (5 bases each). V lost 3 bases to trimming and J lost 6 bases, with 15 bases between them. Germline loops: CDR1 DFQATT, CDR2 SNEGSKA (reference sequence). CDR3 length: 14 residues. The CDR3, as DNA: TGCAGTGCTAGCGGGTTTCCGAGGGGAAACATTCAGTACTTC. Translating it yields CSASGFPRGNIQYF.